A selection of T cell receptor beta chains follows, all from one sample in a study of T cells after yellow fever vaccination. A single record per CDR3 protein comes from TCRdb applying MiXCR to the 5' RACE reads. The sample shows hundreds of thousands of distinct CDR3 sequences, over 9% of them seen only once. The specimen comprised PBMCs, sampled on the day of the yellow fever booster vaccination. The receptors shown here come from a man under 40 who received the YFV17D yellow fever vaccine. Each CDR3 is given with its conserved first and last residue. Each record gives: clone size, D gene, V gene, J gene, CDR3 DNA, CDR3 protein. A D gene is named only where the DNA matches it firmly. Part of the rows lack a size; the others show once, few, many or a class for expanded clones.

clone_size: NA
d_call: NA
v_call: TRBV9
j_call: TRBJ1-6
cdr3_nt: TGTGCCAGCACCCGAGACGGTAGGGATTCACCCCTCCACTTT
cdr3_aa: CASTRDGRDSPLHF

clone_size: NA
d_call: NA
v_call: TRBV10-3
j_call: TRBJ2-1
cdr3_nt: TGTGCCATGAGGCGGGGTGCCGAGATCTTCGGCGATGAGCAGTTCTTC
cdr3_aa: CAMRRGAEIFGDEQFF

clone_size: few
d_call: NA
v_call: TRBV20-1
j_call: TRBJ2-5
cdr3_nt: TGCAGTGCCCAGTCCCGCCTACAAGAGACCCAGTACTTC
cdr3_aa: CSAQSRLQETQYF

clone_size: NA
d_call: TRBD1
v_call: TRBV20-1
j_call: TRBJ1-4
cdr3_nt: TGCAGTGCTAGAGATCTTGAAGGGGGCGGTGAAAAACTGTTTTTT
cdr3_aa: CSARDLEGGGEKLFF

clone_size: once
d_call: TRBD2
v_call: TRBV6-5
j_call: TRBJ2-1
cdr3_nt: TGTGCCAGCAGTTACTCTCCGACCTTAGCGGGAACCTACAATGAGCAGTTCTTC
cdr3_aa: CASSYSPTLAGTYNEQFF

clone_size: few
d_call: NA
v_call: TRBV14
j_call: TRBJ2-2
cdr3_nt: TGTGCCAGCAGCCACGACGGGGAGCTGTTTTTT
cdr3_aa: CASSHDGELFF

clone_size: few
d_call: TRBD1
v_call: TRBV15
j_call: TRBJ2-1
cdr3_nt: TGTGCCACCCACTCCCCGGGACAGGGTATCCATGAGCAGTTCTTC
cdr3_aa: CATHSPGQGIHEQFF

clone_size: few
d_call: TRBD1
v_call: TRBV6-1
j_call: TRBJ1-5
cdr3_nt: TGTGCCAGCAGCCGGTATGCGAAGGGGGCGGGGGGCAATCAGCCCCAGCATTTT
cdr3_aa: CASSRYAKGAGGNQPQHF

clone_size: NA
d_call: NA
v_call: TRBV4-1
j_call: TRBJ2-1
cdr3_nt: TGCGCCAGCAGCCAAGACGGGTCTAGACGGAGCTCCTACAATGAGCAGTTCTTC
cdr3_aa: CASSQDGSRRSSYNEQFF

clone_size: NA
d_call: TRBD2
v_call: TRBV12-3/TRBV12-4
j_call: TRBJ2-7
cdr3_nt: TGTGCCAGCAGTCCTACAGGAGCGGGGGTCTACGAGCAGTACTTC
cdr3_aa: CASSPTGAGVYEQYF

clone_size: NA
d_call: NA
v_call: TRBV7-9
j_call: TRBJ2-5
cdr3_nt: TGTGCCAGCAGCGATACAGGGAAGGGCGAGACCCAGTACTTC
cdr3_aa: CASSDTGKGETQYF

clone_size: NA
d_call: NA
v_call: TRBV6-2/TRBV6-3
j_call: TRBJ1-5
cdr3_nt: TGTGCCAGCCTCCAGGCCTTCAATCAGCCCCAGCATTTT
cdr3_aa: CASLQAFNQPQHF

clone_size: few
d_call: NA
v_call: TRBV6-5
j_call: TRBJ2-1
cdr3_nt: TGTGCCAGCAGTTACTCGATTGGCTTGGTCCCGTTTAGACACAATGAGCAGTTCTTC
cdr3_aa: CASSYSIGLVPFRHNEQFF

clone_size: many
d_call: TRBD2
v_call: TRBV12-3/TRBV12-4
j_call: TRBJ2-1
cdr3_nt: TGTGCCAGCAGTTCCGGACTAGCGGCAGGGAATGAGCAGTTCTTC
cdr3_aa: CASSSGLAAGNEQFF

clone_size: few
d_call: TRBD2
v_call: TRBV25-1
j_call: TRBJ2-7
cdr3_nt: TGTGCCAGCAGTGGGCTCAGCGGGGGGATCTACGAGCAGTACTTC
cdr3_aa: CASSGLSGGIYEQYF

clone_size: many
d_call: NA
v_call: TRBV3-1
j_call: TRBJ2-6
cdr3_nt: TGTGCCAGCAGTCAATCCTCTGGGGCCAACGTCCTGACTTTC
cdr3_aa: CASSQSSGANVLTF

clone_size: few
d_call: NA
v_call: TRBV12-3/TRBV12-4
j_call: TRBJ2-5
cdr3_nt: TGTGCCAGCAGTTTAGAGGAGTTCGGGGGCGTAGAGACCCAGTACTTC
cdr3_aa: CASSLEEFGGVETQYF

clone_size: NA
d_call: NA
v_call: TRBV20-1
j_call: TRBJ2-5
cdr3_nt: TGCAGTGCTAGCACCGGCAGGGTGGAGACCCAGTACTTC
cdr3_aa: CSASTGRVETQYF

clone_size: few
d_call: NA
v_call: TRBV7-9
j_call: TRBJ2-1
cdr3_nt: TGTGCCAGCAGCGACAAGGACAGACCCTACAATGAGCAGTTCTTC
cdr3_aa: CASSDKDRPYNEQFF

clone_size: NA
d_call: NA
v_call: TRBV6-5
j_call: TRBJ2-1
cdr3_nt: TGTGCCAGCAGTTACGGTCGGGATGAGCAGTTCTTC
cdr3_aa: CASSYGRDEQFF

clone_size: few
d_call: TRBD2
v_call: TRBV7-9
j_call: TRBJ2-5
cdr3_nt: TGTGCCAGCAGCTTTAGGACTAGCGGGAGGTTTGGAGAGACCCAGTACTTC
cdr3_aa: CASSFRTSGRFGETQYF

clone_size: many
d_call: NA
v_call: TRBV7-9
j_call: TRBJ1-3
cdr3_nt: TGTGCCAGCAGCATTCAAAGCTCTGGAAACACCATATATTTT
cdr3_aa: CASSIQSSGNTIYF

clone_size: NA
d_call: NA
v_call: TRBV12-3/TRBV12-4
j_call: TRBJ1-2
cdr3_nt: TGTGCCAGCAGTTTCAGGGACAATGGTGGCTACACCTTC
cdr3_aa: CASSFRDNGGYTF

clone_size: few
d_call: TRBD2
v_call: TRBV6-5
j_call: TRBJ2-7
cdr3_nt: TGTGCCAGCAGTTACTCGCAACTAGCGGGGGCGTACGAGCAGTACTTC
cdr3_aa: CASSYSQLAGAYEQYF

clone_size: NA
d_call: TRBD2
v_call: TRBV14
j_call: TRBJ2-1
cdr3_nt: TGTGCCAGTAGCCCGAGCGGGAGGGCCTTGGTCTTC
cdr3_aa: CASSPSGRALVF

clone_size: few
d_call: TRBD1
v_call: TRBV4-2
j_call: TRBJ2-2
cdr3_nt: TGTGCCAGCAGCCGACAGGGGGTGGACACCGGGGAGCTGTTTTTT
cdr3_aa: CASSRQGVDTGELFF

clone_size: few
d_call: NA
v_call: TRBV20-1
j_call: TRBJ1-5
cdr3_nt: TGCAGTGCTAGAGCTCCCGGAGGCAATCAGCCCCAGCATTTT
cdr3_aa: CSARAPGGNQPQHF

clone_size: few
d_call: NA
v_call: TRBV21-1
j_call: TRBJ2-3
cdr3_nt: TGTGCCAGCAGCAACAGGGGGCGCGGATTCCCAGATACGCAGTATTTT
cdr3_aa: CASSNRGRGFPDTQYF

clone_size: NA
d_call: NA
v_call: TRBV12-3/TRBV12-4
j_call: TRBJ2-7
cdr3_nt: TGTGCCAGCAGTTTAGAGTTGGGTCCTTACGAGCAGTACTTC
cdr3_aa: CASSLELGPYEQYF

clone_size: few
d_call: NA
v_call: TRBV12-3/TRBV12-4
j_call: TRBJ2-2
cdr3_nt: TGTGCCAGCAGTCACAGGTCTAACACCGGGGAGCTGTTTTTT
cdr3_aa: CASSHRSNTGELFF

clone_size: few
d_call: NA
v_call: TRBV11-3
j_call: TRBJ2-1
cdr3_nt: TGTGCCAGCAGCTTAGAAGCAGGGACGAATGAGCAGTTCTTC
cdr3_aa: CASSLEAGTNEQFF

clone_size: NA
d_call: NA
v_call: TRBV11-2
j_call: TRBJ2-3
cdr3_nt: TGTGCCAGCAGCTCTACAGCGACAGATACGCAGTATTTT
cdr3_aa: CASSSTATDTQYF

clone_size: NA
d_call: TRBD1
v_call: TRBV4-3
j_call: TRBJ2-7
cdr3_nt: TGCGCCAGCAGCCAAATGGAGACAGGGGGCTCCTACGAGCAGTACTTC
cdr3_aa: CASSQMETGGSYEQYF

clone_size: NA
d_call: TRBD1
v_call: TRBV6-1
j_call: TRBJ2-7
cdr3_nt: TGTGCCAGCAGACCACCCGCACCCGGGACAGGTCACTCCCGGCAGTACTTC
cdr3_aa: CASRPPAPGTGHSRQYF

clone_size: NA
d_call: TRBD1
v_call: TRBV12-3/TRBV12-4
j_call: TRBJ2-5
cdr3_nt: TGTGCCAGCAGTACAGGGGGCATTACGGAGACCCAGTACTTC
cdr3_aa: CASSTGGITETQYF

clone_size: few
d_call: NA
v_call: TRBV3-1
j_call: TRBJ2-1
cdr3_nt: TGTGCCAGCAGCCAAGGGGCGGGTTTCTTAGGTGGGAAGTCCTACAATGAGCAGTTCTTC
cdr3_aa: CASSQGAGFLGGKSYNEQFF

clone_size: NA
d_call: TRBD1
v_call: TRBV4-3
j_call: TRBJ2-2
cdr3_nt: TGCGCCAGCAGCCACGGGACAGCTGAAACCGGGGAGCTGTTTTTT
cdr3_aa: CASSHGTAETGELFF

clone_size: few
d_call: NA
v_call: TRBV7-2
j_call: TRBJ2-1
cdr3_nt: TGTGCCAGCAGCCCTACCACGGGTGGGAATGAGCAGTTCTTC
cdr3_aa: CASSPTTGGNEQFF

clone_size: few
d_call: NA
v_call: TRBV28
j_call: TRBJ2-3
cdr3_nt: TGTGCCAGCAGTCCCCCGAGCTTGTACACAGATACGCAGTATTTT
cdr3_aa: CASSPPSLYTDTQYF

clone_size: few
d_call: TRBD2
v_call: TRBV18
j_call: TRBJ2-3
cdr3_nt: TGTGCCAGCTCAGCGAAGACTAGCGCGTTTCTCACAGATACGCAGTATTTT
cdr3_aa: CASSAKTSAFLTDTQYF